This T cell receptor (beta chain) came from a study of blood T cell repertoires in COVID-19. Study overall: Sites in the United States, Italy and Spain provided acute and convalescent COVID-19 samples. The analysed material was cDNA or gDNA that came from T cells, B-cell-depleted T cells, or PBMCs.

This CDR3 is 15 amino acids long. Germline CDR1 is MNHEY and CDR2 is SVGEGT. Seattle researchers signed up patients amid active infection and tracked them longitudinally. In the original analysis: Reference gene primer amplification gave estimated nucleated cell counts. The protocol was immunoSEQ multiplex PCR, while the TCRdb copy is restricted to in-frame clones and leaves out a portion. From that table come the V and J calls and clone size; the DNA was used to work out D and trimming. The repertoire consists of about 350,000 clones, with around nine tenths occurring once and the leading ten covering around 7.4%.

The chain joins TRBV6-2 or TRBV6-3 to TRBJ2-5, with 11 bases fitting TRBD2. The end of the DNA aligns better with TRBJ2-7, so the J call may be wrong. The sequence derives from a woman aged 55-69 years with COVID-19, enrolled during active disease. The specimen was peripheral blood. CDR3 bases: TGTGCCAGCAGTTTACTAGCGGGGGCACCCTACGAGCAGTACTTC. It yields the protein CASSLLAGAPYEQYF.